Listed here is a single T cell receptor beta chain. The data belong to a study of patients and donors after allogeneic stem cell transplantation. TCRdb re-derived calls from the RT-PCR reads in MiXCR, one entry per CDR3 protein. The sample lists about a million distinct CDR3 sequences, over 15% seen once, with roughly 6.4% in the top ten. Germline assignment: CDR1 SGHRS and CDR2 YFSETQ. The trim removed 0 bases at V and 9 bases at J, leaving 8 bases unmatched. The CDR3 extends over 14 amino acids. The chain recombines TRBV5-1 with TRBJ1-2; 7 bases are a match to TRBD1. Source material: blood, either unsorted or a sorted T cell fraction (not recorded which). This TCR was recovered from a human donor who was either an allogeneic HSCT recipient or a stem cell or donor lymphocyte infusion donor (not recorded which). It is not recorded whose cells these are; they may come from a transplant donor. The CDR3 coding sequence is TGCGCCAGCAGCTTGGAGGGACAGACAGTGCGCTACACCTTC. Its translation is CASSLEGQTVRYTF.